A selection of T cell receptor beta chains follows, all from one sample in a study of blood T cell repertoires in COVID-19. Profiled with immunoSEQ multiplex PCR; TCRdb holds only in-frame clones, not every one. The data contain 110,000 to 150,000 clones, more than 65% of them singletons. Sequenced material: peripheral blood. These receptors all stem from a human donor in a cohort sampled during active COVID-19. Each CDR3 is given without its conserved first and last residue. D genes are given only for firm matches.

TRBJ2-3	TRBD1	TRBV28	ASSFRQGSSDTQY
TRBJ2-7	-	TRBV18	ASSPFDSSYEQY
TRBJ1-5	-	TRBV3-1/TRBV3-2	ASSQSRGAGRNQPQH
TRBJ2-2	TRBD1	TRBV7-9	ASSPRTGSNKAGELF
TRBJ1-2	TRBD1	TRBV3-1/TRBV3-2	ASSRRTGKSSYT
TRBJ2-3	TRBD2	TRBV7-2	ASSLRGGTDTQY
TRBJ2-5	-	TRBV3-1/TRBV3-2	ASSQEAPYATQY
TRBJ2-5	-	TRBV18	ASSGGSQETQY
TRBJ2-5	-	TRBV3-1/TRBV3-2	ASSPSTGWETQY
TRBJ1-1	-	TRBV29-1	SGLQSTEAF
TRBJ2-7	-	TRBV5-6	ASSQAAGSQGYEQY
TRBJ1-5	-	TRBV19	ASSILAQFRGGVQPQH
TRBJ1-5	-	TRBV7-9	ASSLGIGALGQPQH
TRBJ2-6	TRBD1	TRBV18	ASLRGSSVAGGTGANVLT
TRBJ2-5	TRBD1	TRBV19	ASSTGTGVGEETQY
TRBJ1-1	-	TRBV6-5	ASSSLTEVQVF
TRBJ1-5	TRBD1	TRBV28	ASTGGTVNQPQH
TRBJ2-5	TRBD2	TRBV19	ASSTAGVETQY
TRBJ1-1	-	TRBV2	ASRLQGRDTEAF
TRBJ2-1	-	TRBV7-6	ASSFTRGSSYNEQF
TRBJ2-1	TRBD2	TRBV7-2	ASSYTSGGANEQF
TRBJ2-1	-	TRBV29-1	SVEDLMGSGNNEQF
TRBJ2-7	-	TRBV5-1	ASSLRTGSSYEQY
TRBJ1-2	-	TRBV19	ASSLERRSRQLYGYT
TRBJ1-1	TRBD1	TRBV12-3/TRBV12-4	ASSGQANTEAF
TRBJ1-1	-	TRBV12-5	ASGPGRVSTEAF
TRBJ2-7	-	TRBV2	ASSPVGLHEQY
TRBJ2-2	-	TRBV19	ASSLRLGDTGELF
TRBJ1-5	-	TRBV7-8	ASSFGFNGGNQPQH
TRBJ2-3	TRBD1	TRBV7-8	ASSRRGDTQY
TRBJ1-5	TRBD1	TRBV18	ASSPRDTGGDVPQH
TRBJ2-3	TRBD1	TRBV6-5	AVDRGIGDTQY
TRBJ1-1	-	TRBV10-3	AISREGGTEAF
TRBJ2-3	TRBD1	TRBV18	ASSPLLIGTGSDTQY
TRBJ2-1	TRBD1	TRBV19	ASSIPGQGNEQF
TRBJ2-1	-	TRBV19	ASSPLRGSNEQF
TRBJ2-1	-	TRBV5-5	AGQRDTGRNEQF
TRBJ1-2	TRBD1	TRBV7-2	ASSRGQENYGYT
TRBJ2-3	-	TRBV24-1	ATSDFRSTDTQY
TRBJ2-7	-	TRBV7-6	ASSSGSEQY
TRBJ1-1	-	TRBV27	ASSRETGNTEAF
TRBJ2-5	TRBD1	TRBV18	ASSRGTGYQETQY
TRBJ1-2	TRBD1	TRBV6-6	ASSYSGQGNYGYT
TRBJ1-5	-	TRBV5-1	ASSLGESSNQPQH
TRBJ1-1	TRBD1	TRBV4-1	ASSQGDRVTEAF
TRBJ2-2	TRBD1	TRBV10-1	ASSEPGTGVSGELF
TRBJ1-2	-	TRBV6-1	ASSERYSDYGYT
TRBJ1-2	-	TRBV6-5	ASSYLGAQNYGYT
TRBJ1-6	-	TRBV7-8	ASSLGPTNSPLH
TRBJ2-2	TRBD2	TRBV11-2	ASSLSRGDGTGELF
TRBJ2-2	TRBD1	TRBV29-1	SGGTGGTGELF
TRBJ1-5	-	TRBV19	ASSITGGWNQPQH
TRBJ2-2	-	TRBV5-4	ASSLGGTGTNTGELF
TRBJ2-2	TRBD2	TRBV6-6	AITGTRNTGELF